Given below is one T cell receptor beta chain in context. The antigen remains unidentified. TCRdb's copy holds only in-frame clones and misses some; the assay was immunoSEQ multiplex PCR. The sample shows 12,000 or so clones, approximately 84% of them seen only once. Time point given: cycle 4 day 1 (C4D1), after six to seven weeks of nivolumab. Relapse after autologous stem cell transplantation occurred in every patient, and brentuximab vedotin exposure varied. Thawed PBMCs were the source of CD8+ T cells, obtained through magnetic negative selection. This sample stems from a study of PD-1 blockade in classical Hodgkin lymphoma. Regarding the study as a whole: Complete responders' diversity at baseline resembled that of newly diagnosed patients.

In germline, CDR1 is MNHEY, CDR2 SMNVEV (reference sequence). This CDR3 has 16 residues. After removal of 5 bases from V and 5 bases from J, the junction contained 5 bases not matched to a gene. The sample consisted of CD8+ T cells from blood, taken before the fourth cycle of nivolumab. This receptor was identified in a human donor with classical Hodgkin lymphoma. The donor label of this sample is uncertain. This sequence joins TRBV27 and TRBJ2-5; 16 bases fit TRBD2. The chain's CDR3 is CASSVGLAGGLETQYF. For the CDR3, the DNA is TGTGCCAGCAGTGTGGGACTAGCGGGAGGGTTGGAGACCCAGTACTTC.